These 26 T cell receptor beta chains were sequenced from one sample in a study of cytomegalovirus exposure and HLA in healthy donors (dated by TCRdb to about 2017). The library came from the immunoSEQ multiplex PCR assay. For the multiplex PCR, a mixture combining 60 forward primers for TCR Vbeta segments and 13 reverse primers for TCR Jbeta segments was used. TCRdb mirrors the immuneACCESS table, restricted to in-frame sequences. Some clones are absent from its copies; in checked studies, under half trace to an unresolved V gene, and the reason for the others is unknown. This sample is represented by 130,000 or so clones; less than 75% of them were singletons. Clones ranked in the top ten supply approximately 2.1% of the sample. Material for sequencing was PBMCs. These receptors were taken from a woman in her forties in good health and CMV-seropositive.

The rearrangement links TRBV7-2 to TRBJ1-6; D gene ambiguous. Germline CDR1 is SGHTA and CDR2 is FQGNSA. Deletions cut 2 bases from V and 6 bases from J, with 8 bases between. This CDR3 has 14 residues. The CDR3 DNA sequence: TGTGCCAGCAGCTTACTAGAGATTAATTCACCCCTCCACTTT. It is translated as CASSLLEINSPLHF.

Written as DNA, the CDR3 is TGTGCCAGCAGTTGGGGTACGAGGGGGTTGGATCAGCCCCAGCATTTT. This gives the protein CASSWGTRGLDQPQHF. V and J are TRBV28 and TRBJ1-5, with D perhaps TRBD1 (6 bases). Germline CDR1 MDHEN, CDR2 SYDVKM. This CDR3 is 16 amino acids long. V was pared by 4 bases and J by 5 bases, with 18 bases between.

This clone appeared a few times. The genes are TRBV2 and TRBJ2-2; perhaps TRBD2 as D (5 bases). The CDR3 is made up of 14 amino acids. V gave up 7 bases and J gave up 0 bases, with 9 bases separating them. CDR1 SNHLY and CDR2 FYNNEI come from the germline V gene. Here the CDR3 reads CASIRDANTGELFF. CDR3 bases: TGTGCCAGCATCCGGGATGCGAACACCGGGGAGCTGTTTTTT. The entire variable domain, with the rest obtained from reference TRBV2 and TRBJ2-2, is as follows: EPEVTQTPSHQVTQMGQEVILRCVPISNHLYFYWYRQILGQKVEFLVSFYNNEISEKSEIFDDQFSVERPDGSNFTLKIRSTKLEDSAMYFCASIRDANTGELFFGEGSRLTVL.

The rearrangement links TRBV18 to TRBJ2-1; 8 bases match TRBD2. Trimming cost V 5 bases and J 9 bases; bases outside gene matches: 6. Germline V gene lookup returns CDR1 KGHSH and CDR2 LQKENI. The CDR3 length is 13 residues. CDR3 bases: TGTGCCAGCTCATCGGGGGGGCCCTCTGAGCAGTTCTTC. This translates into CASSSGGPSEQFF.

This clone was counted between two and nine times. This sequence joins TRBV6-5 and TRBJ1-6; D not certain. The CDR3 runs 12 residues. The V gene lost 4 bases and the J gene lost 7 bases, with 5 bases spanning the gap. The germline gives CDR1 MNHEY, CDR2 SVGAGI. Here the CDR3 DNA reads TGTGCCAGCAGTTGGGCGAATTCACCCCTCCACTTT. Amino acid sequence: CASSWANSPLHF.

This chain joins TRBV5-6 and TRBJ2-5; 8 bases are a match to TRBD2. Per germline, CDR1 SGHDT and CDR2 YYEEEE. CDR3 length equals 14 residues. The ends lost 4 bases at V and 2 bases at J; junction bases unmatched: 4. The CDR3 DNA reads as TGTGCCAGCAGCGCCCGGGGGGGACAAGAGACCCAGTACTTC. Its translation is CASSARGGQETQYF.

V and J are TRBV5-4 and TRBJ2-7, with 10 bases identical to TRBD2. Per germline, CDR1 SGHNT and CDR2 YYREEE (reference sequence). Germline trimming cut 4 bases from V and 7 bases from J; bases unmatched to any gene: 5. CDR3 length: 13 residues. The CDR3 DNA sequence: TGTGCCAGCAGCCTAGCGGGAGTGGGGGAGCAGTACTTC. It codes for CASSLAGVGEQYF.

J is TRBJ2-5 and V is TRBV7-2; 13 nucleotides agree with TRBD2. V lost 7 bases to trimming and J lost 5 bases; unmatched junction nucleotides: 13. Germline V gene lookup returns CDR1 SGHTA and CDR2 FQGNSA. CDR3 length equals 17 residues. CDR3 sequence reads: CASKARTSGRTGETQYF. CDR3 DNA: TGTGCCAGCAAAGCTCGGACTAGCGGGAGAACGGGGGAGACCCAGTACTTC.

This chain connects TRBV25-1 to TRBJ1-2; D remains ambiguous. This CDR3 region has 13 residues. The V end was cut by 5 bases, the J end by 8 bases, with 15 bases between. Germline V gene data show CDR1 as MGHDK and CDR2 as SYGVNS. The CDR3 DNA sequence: TGTGCCAGCAGTAAAGAGTGGTTCCGAGGCTACACCTTC. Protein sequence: CASSKEWFRGYTF.

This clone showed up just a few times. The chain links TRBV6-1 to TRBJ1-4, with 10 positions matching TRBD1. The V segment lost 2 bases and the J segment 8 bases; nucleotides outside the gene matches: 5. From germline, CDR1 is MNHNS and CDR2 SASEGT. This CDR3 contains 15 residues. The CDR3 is CASSERDRGREKLFF. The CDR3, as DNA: TGTGCCAGCAGTGAACGGGACAGGGGAAGAGAAAAACTGTTTTTT.

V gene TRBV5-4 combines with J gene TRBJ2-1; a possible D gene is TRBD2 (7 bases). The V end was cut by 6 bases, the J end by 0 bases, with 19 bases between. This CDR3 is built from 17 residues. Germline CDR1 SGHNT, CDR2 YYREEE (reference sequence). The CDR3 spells CASNPAGARSSYNEQFF. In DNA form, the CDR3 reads TGTGCCAGCAATCCCGCGGGGGCCAGAAGCTCCTACAATGAGCAGTTCTTC.

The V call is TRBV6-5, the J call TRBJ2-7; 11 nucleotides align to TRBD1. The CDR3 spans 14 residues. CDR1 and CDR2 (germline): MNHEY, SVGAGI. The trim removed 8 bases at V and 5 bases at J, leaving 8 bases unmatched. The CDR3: CASGLDRGLNEQYF. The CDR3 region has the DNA TGTGCCAGCGGCCTGGACAGGGGGCTAAACGAGCAGTACTTC.

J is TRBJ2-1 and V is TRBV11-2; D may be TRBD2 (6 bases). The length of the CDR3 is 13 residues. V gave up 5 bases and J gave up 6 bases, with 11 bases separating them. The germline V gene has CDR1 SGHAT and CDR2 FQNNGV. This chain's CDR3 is CASSPTSFNEQFF. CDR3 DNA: TGTGCCAGCAGCCCAACTAGCTTCAATGAGCAGTTCTTC.

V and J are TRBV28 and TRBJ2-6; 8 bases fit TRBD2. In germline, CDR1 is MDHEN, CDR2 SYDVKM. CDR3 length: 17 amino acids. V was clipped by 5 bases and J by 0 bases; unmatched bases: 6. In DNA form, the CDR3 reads TGTGCCAGCAGTCGGGGGGGGATCCGCTCTGGGGCCAACGTCCTGACTTTC. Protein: CASSRGGIRSGANVLTF.

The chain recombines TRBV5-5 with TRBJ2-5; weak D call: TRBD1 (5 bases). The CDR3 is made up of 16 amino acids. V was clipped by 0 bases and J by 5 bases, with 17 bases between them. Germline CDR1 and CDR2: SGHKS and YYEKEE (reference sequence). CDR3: CASSLGRGQGPETQYF. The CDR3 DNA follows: TGTGCCAGCAGCTTGGGGAGAGGCCAGGGCCCCGAGACCCAGTACTTC.

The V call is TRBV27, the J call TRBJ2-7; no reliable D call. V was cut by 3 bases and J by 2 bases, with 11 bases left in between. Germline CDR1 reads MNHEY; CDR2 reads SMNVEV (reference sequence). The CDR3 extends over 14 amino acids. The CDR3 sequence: CASSFNSQTYEQYF. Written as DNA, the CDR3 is TGTGCCAGCAGTTTCAACAGTCAGACCTACGAGCAGTACTTC.

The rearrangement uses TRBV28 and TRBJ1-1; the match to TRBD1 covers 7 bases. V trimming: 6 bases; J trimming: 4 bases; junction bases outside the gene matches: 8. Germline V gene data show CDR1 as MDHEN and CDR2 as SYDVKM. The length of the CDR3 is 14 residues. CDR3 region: CASSEGGAGTEAFF. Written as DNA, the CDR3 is TGTGCCAGCAGCGAAGGGGGCGCCGGCACTGAAGCTTTCTTT. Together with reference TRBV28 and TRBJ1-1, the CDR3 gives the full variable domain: DVKVTQSSRYLVKRTGEKVFLECVQDMDHENMFWYRQDPGLGLRLIYFSYDVKMKEKGDIPEGYSVSREKKERFSLILESASTNQTSMYLCASSEGGAGTEAFFGQGTRLTVV.

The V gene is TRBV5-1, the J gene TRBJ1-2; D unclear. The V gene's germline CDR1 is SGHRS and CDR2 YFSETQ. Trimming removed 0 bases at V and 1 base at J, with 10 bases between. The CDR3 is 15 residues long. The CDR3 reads CASSLAAGINYGYTF. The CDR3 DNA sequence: TGCGCCAGCAGCTTGGCGGCAGGAATTAACTATGGCTACACCTTC.

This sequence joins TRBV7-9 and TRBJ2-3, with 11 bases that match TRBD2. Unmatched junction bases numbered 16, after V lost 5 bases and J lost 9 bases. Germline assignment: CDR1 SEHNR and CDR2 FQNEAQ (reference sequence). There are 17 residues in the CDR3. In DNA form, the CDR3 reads TGTGCCAGCAGCCCGCTGGTTAGCGGGGGGGTGTTTGACACGCAGTATTTT. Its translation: CASSPLVSGGVFDTQYF. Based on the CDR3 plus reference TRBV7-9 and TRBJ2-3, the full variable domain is DTGVSQNPRHKITKRGQNVTFRCDPISEHNRLYWYRQTLGQGPEFLTYFQNEAQLEKSRLLSDRFSAERPKGSFSTLEIQRTEQGDSAMYLCASSPLVSGGVFDTQYFGPGTRLTVL.

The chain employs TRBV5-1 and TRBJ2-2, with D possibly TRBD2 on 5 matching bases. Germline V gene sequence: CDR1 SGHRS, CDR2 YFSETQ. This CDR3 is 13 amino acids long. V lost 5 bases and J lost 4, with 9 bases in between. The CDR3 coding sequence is TGCGCCAGCAGGCTCGCGGGCACCGGGGAGCTGTTTTTT. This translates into CASRLAGTGELFF.

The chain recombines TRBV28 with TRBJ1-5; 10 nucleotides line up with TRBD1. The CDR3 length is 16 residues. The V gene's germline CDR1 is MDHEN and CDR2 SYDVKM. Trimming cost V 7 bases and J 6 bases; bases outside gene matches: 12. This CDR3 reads CASTPRGTGARQPQHF. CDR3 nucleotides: TGTGCCAGCACCCCCAGGGGGACAGGGGCGCGTCAGCCCCAGCATTTT.

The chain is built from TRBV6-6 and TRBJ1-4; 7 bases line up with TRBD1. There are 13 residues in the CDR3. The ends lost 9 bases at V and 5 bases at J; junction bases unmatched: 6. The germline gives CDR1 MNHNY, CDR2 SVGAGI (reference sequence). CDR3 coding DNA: TGTGCCAGTAGAGAGACAGGGAATGAAAAACTGTTTTTT. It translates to CASRETGNEKLFF.

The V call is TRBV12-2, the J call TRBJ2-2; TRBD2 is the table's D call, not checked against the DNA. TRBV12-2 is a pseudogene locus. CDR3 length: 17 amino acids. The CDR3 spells CASRLPERGGVAGELFF. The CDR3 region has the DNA TGTGCAAGTCGCTTACCAGAGCGGGGGGGCGTCGCCGGGGAGCTGTTTTTT.

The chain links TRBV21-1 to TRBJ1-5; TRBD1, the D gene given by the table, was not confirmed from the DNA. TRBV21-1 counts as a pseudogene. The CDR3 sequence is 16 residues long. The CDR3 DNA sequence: TGTGCCAGCAGCAAAAGGGGACAGGTGCCTTCCCAGCCCCAGCATTTT. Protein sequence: CASSKRGQVPSQPQHF.

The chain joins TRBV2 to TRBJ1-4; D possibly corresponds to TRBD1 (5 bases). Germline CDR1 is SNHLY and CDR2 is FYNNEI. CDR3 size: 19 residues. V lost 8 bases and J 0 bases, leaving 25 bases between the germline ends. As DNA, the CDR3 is TGTGCCAGCGTGGCAGGACGTTTAGGAGGGGCTGCAACTAATGAAAAACTGTTTTTT. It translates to CASVAGRLGGAATNEKLFF.

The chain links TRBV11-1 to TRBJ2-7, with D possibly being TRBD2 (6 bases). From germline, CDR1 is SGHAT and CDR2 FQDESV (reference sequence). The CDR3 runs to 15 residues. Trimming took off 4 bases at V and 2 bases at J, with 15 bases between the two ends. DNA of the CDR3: TGTGCCAGCAGCTCTCCCAGCGGCGGGACCTACGAGCAGTACTTC. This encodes CASSSPSGGTYEQYF.